These 20 T cell receptor beta chains were sequenced from one sample in a study of T cell repertoires in cytomegalovirus infection. TCRdb reanalysed the reads using MiXCR and keeps one entry per CDR3 protein. Found here are 100,000 to 150,000 distinct CDR3 sequences, 30% to 40% of them singletons; the top ten hold roughly 53%. Antigen specificity for these receptors is unknown. This material consisted of CD8+ T cells from cultured PBMCs, taken from culture after CMV antigen stimulation. These TCRs come from a human donor in good health (CMV status not recorded). Some clones in this sample may be carry-over from other donors' samples.

This clonotype showed up many times. V and J are TRBV11-2 and TRBJ1-2, with 9 nucleotides matching TRBD1. V shed 5 bases and J 5 bases; nucleotides not matched to a gene: 9. CDR1 and CDR2 (germline): SGHAT, FQNNGV. This CDR3 comprises 15 residues. The CDR3 sequence is CASSLGQGGRYGYTF. DNA of the CDR3: TGTGCCAGCAGCCTGGGACAGGGAGGGCGTTATGGCTACACCTTC.

This clonotype was observed a few times. V gene TRBV13 combines with J gene TRBJ2-3, with 7 bases matching TRBD1. CDR3 length equals 17 residues. In germline, CDR1 is PRHDT, CDR2 FYEKMQ (reference sequence). J was trimmed by 4 bases and V by 4 bases; bases with no gene match: 14. The CDR3 DNA follows: TGTGCCAGCAGCTCTCGCAGGACAGGCTTGGGGGCAGATACGCAGTATTTT. This translates into CASSSRRTGLGADTQYF.

CDR3 sequence (DNA): TGTGCCAGCAGTTCGAGCGACAGGGAAGACATTCAGTACTTC. This gives the protein CASSSSDREDIQYF. The chain employs TRBV28 and TRBJ2-4, with 7 bases lining up with TRBD1. The J segment lost 8 bases and the V segment lost 4 bases, leaving 8 bases of the junction unmatched. This CDR3 spans 14 amino acids. Germline assignment: CDR1 MDHEN and CDR2 SYDVKM.

V and J are TRBV7-9 and TRBJ2-5; 7 bases match TRBD1. Losses at the gene ends were 3 bases for V and 5 bases for J; bases not matched to a gene: 18. The V gene's germline CDR1 is SEHNR and CDR2 FQNEAQ (reference sequence). This CDR3 is 18 amino acids long. The CDR3 loop reads CASSLAPYLAGGTETQYF. Written as DNA, the CDR3 is TGTGCCAGCAGCTTGGCACCCTATCTCGCAGGGGGTACGGAGACCCAGTACTTC.

This clonotype was counted only a few times. V and J are TRBV24-1 and TRBJ2-1; 7 nucleotides align to TRBD1. V was clipped by 4 bases and J by 5 bases; unmatched bases: 16. CDR1 is KGHDR and CDR2 is SFDVKD in the germline V gene. This CDR3 is built from 18 residues. The CDR3 sequence is CATSDPTPTGALDNEQFF. The CDR3 DNA reads TGTGCCACCAGTGACCCCACACCCACAGGGGCCCTAGACAATGAGCAGTTCTTC.

J is TRBJ2-2 and V is TRBV6-2 or TRBV6-3, with 10 bases fitting TRBD1. The ends lost 4 bases at V and 0 bases at J; junction bases unmatched: 11. Germline loops: CDR1 MNHEY, CDR2 SVGEGT. This CDR3 is 19 amino acids long. This chain's CDR3 is CASSWSGQGTLANTGELFF. DNA for the CDR3: TGTGCCAGCAGTTGGTCGGGACAGGGGACCCTCGCGAACACCGGGGAGCTGTTTTTT.

This chain connects TRBV6-2 or TRBV6-3 to TRBJ2-2; no reliable D call. V was trimmed by 8 bases and J by 6 bases, leaving 7 bases between them. In germline, CDR1 is MNHEY, CDR2 SVGEGT. The CDR3 has 11 residues. Here the CDR3 DNA reads TGTGCCAGCCTGGGGTCCGGGGAGCTGTTTTTT. As protein: CASLGSGELFF.

This clonotype occurred a few times. The chain has TRBV7-9 and TRBJ2-7; D call uncertain. This CDR3 has 13 residues. The germline CDR1 and CDR2 sequences are SEHNR and FQNEAQ (reference sequence). V was shortened by 6 bases and J by 0 bases, with 9 bases between the two germline ends. This CDR3 is CASRPAVSYEQYF. The DNA of the CDR3 is TGTGCCAGCAGACCGGCGGTCTCCTACGAGCAGTACTTC.

This clonotype was found a few times. The CDR3, as DNA: TGTGCCACCAGTGACGCAGGGACAGGGGACCTTCAAGCGGACGAGCAGTACTTC. Its translation is CATSDAGTGDLQADEQYF. This sequence joins TRBV24-1 and TRBJ2-7, with 10 bases aligning to TRBD1. V shed 4 bases and J 5 bases; nucleotides not matched to a gene: 16. Germline V gene lookup returns CDR1 KGHDR and CDR2 SFDVKD. This CDR3 region has 18 residues.

This clonotype was seen more than once but under ten times. The V and J genes are TRBV7-6 and TRBJ2-5, with D unresolved. V lost 1 base and J lost 5, with 8 bases in between. Germline assignment: CDR1 SGHVS and CDR2 FNYEAQ. The CDR3 extends over 13 amino acids. CDR3 protein: CASSLVVAETQYF. In nucleotides, the CDR3 is TGTGCCAGCAGCTTAGTCGTAGCTGAGACCCAGTACTTC.

There are many counts of this clonotype. The chain has TRBV7-2 and TRBJ2-5; 10 nucleotides agree with TRBD2. Unmatched junction bases numbered 4, after V lost 4 bases and J lost 5 bases. The CDR3 is 14 residues long. CDR1 SGHTA and CDR2 FQGNSA come from the germline V gene. The CDR3 loop reads CASSSTSGSETQYF. CDR3 nucleotide sequence: TGTGCCAGCAGCTCGACTAGCGGGTCCGAGACCCAGTACTTC.

As regards this clonotype: At one end the junction does not follow the germline gene, possibly because of a read error. This chain connects TRBV7-6 to TRBJ2-1; a possible D gene is TRBD1 (6 bases). CDR3 length: 15 residues. Germline V gene lookup returns CDR1 SGHVS and CDR2 FNYEAQ. CDR3 protein: CASSSLGALNNEQLF. The CDR3 nucleotides read TGTGCCAGCAGCTCCCTGGGGGCACTAAACAATGAGCAGCTCTTC.

The sample holds a few counts of this clonotype. The V gene is TRBV7-6, the J gene TRBJ2-3; 12 nucleotides align to TRBD2. CDR1 is SGHVS, CDR2 FNYEAQ, per germline. Trimming at V came to 5 bases and at J to 2 bases, leaving 11 bases not matched to a gene. The CDR3 extends over 18 amino acids. CDR3 bases: TGTGCCAGCAGCCTAAGAGCGACTAGCGGGGGATACACAGATACGCAGTATTTT. Its protein product is CASSLRATSGGYTDTQYF.

This clonotype appeared a few times. V and J are TRBV7-6 and TRBJ2-3; D ambiguous. Trimming removed 2 bases at V and 2 bases at J, with 8 bases between. Germline assignment: CDR1 SGHVS and CDR2 FNYEAQ. CDR3 length equals 14 residues. CDR3 coding DNA: TGTGCCAGCAGCTTACTACTCAACACAGATACGCAGTATTTT. Its translation is CASSLLLNTDTQYF.

This chain joins TRBV6-1 and TRBJ1-1, with D possibly TRBD1 on 6 matching bases. From germline, CDR1 is MNHNS and CDR2 SASEGT. The CDR3 has 14 residues. V lost 6 bases and J lost 11, with 22 bases in between. CDR3 amino acids: CASSPQDGGAAAFF. The CDR3 DNA is TGTGCCAGCAGCCCACAAGATGGGGGCGCGGCCGCTTTCTTT.

This sequence joins TRBV7-9 and TRBJ2-5; 8 bases are shared with TRBD2. This CDR3 contains 13 residues. V trimming: 8 bases; J trimming: 1 base; junction bases outside the gene matches: 3. Germline-derived CDR1 and CDR2 are SEHNR and FQNEAQ (reference sequence). The CDR3: CASRGGSQETQYF. The DNA for the CDR3 is TGTGCCAGCCGGGGGGGGAGCCAAGAGACCCAGTACTTC.

The rearrangement links TRBV25-1 to TRBJ1-6; D is perhaps TRBD1 (6 bases). Trimming removed 3 bases at V and 14 bases at J, with 29 bases between. CDR1 and CDR2 (germline): MGHDK, SYGVNS. This CDR3 has 18 residues. The DNA for the CDR3 is TGTGCCAGCAGTGATTATTTCCCCCGGGACAAAATTCGATCATCCCTCCACTTT. Its translation: CASSDYFPRDKIRSSLHF.

At least ten counts were recorded for this clonotype. The V gene is TRBV6-2 or TRBV6-3, the J gene TRBJ1-2; no definite D call. The CDR3 is 15 residues long. V shed 4 bases and J shed 4 bases, with 16 bases lying between them. Germline V gene data show CDR1 as MNHEY and CDR2 as SVGEGT. The DNA of the CDR3 is TGTGCCAGCAGTTCAAGGACTGCGCCAGGCTATGGCTACACCTTC. Encoded protein: CASSSRTAPGYGYTF.

This chain links TRBV5-8 with TRBJ1-6; D call uncertain. The germline V gene has CDR1 SGHTS and CDR2 YDEGEE. The CDR3 contains 14 residues. V lost 2 bases, J lost 10 bases, and 13 bases lay in between. CDR3 nucleotide sequence: TGTGCCAGCAGCTTATTATACCCATCATCACCCCTCCACTTT. Its protein is CASSLLYPSSPLHF.

The chain employs TRBV7-4 and TRBJ1-2; no definite D call. Germline values: CDR1 SGHVT, CDR2 SQSDAQ. The CDR3 contains 15 residues. The V end was cut by 5 bases, the J end by 5 bases, with 18 bases between. The chain's CDR3 is CASSPGPTARYGYTF. The DNA of the CDR3 is TGTGCCAGCAGCCCCGGGCCAACCGCCCGTTATGGCTACACCTTC.